This TCR beta chain was profiled in a study of blood T cell repertoires in COVID-19. The assay was immunoSEQ multiplex PCR, and TCRdb's table has in-frame clones only and misses some. The data hold about 150,000 clones, with 80% to 90% observed a single time. CDR1 is WSHSY, CDR2 SAAADI, per germline. The junction had 11 bases not matched to a gene; V was cut back by 10 bases and J by 5 bases. This CDR3 has 14 residues. Sequences were obtained from peripheral blood. This receptor was obtained from a man between 18 and 29 years old with COVID-19, enrolled during active disease. The rearrangement links TRBV10-2 to TRBJ2-7; 10 bases are a match to TRBD2. In DNA form, the CDR3 reads TGCGCCACCAAAGGGCTAGCGGGAGATGACGAGCAGTACTTC. It yields the protein CATKGLAGDDEQYF.